This record covers a single TCR beta chain. Individuals drawn from around 25 US areas were roughly 18 to 89 years old. The entry originates in a study of blood T cell repertoires in COVID-19. Study in general: COVID-19 samples, acute and convalescent, were from the United States, Italy and Spain. T cells, B-cell-depleted T cells, or PBMCs supplied cDNA or gDNA.

Generated by immunoSEQ multiplex PCR, the TCRdb table keeps only in-frame clones and is missing some. In the table there are under 350,000 clones, 65% to 90% of which are singletons. Sequencing input: PBMCs or T cells enriched from blood (not recorded which). This TCR was sampled from a woman aged 40 to 49 with acute COVID-19.

The CDR3 nucleotides read TGTGCCAGCAGTTCCCCAGGTCGCTCCTACGAGCAGTACTTC. It is translated as CASSSPGRSYEQYF. The chain combines TRBV28 with TRBJ2-7; D is ambiguous. CDR1 and CDR2 from the germline V gene are MDHEN and SYDVKM. The CDR3 is made up of 14 amino acids. Trimming removed 4 bases at V and 0 bases at J, with 10 bases between.